This T cell receptor (beta chain) was captured in a study of shared T cell receptors in the human thymus. TCRdb keeps only in-frame clones here, not all; method: immunoSEQ multiplex PCR. The sample lists 650,000 to 950,000 clones, 75% to 90% occurring once. Trimming took 4 bases from V and 4 from J; bases not matched to a gene: 14. This CDR3 spans 17 amino acids. CDR1 and CDR2 (germline): SNHLY, FYNNEI. In addition, the sample was reused for a study of human thymus T cells. This second study says: Thymus pieces cut out during corrective heart surgery were the tissue that was used.

The receptor comes from a girl less than two years old with a congenital heart defect. The sample comprised thymocytes. The chain uses TRBV2 and TRBJ1-2, with 8 nucleotides matching TRBD1. The CDR3 region has the DNA TGTGCCAGCAGTGCAAGTGCGACAGGGGTTTATCCCTATGGCTACACCTTC. This translates into CASSASATGVYPYGYTF.